Presented here are 9 T cell receptor beta chains from one specimen sequenced in a study of graft-versus-host responses after intestinal transplantation. Sequenced by immunoSEQ multiplex PCR; TCRdb stores in-frame clones only, minus some. The data contain approximately 89,000 clones, 80% to 95% of them seen just once; the ten biggest clones take up about 16%. The material sequenced was PBMCs, taken 450 to 480 days after intestinal transplant. The receptors originated from a human patient who received an intestinal transplant, so some T cells may come from the graft donor.

A single count supports this clone. The rearrangement uses TRBV6-5 and TRBJ1-5; a possible D gene is TRBD1 (5 bases). Germline V gene lookup returns CDR1 MNHEY and CDR2 SVGAGI. The CDR3 has 15 amino acids. The V end lost 2 bases, the J end lost 1 base, and 9 bases lay between the germline ends. DNA for the CDR3: TGTGCCAGCAGTTACCGAGGGGCCAGCAATCAGCCCCAGCATTTT. Protein: CASSYRGASNQPQHF.

The chain uses TRBV5-1 and TRBJ2-5, with TRBD1 matching over 7 bases. The CDR3 has 16 residues. Germline CDR1 SGHRS, CDR2 YFSETQ. The trim removed 2 bases at V and 5 bases at J, leaving 12 bases unmatched. The CDR3 loop reads CASSLKTGDRHETQYF. CDR3 sequence (DNA): TGCGCCAGCAGCTTAAAAACAGGGGATCGGCACGAGACCCAGTACTTC.

This chain joins TRBV2 and TRBJ2-7; D might be TRBD2 (6 bases). Germline CDR1 SNHLY, CDR2 FYNNEI. The CDR3 covers 13 residues. The V end lost 3 bases, the J end lost 6 bases, and 12 bases lay between the germline ends. The CDR3 region is CASSDGPGVEQYF. CDR3 nucleotide sequence: TGTGCCAGCAGTGACGGGCCGGGGGTCGAGCAGTACTTC.

The chain couples TRBV10-1 to TRBJ2-5, with TRBD2 matching over 10 bases. The CDR3 length is 13 residues. CDR1 is WNHNN, CDR2 SYGVQD, per germline (reference sequence). V lost 4 bases to trimming and J lost 7 bases; unmatched junction nucleotides: 3. Here the CDR3 reads CASSGIAGGTQYF. DNA of the CDR3: TGCGCCAGCAGTGGAATAGCGGGGGGGACCCAGTACTTC.

The chain recombines TRBV25-1 with TRBJ2-5; D perhaps matches TRBD1 (7 bases). The germline gives CDR1 MGHDK, CDR2 SYGVNS. V was shortened by 7 bases and J by 2 bases, with 17 bases between the two germline ends. The CDR3 has 15 amino acids. The CDR3 reads CASTPGGLIQETQYF. DNA of the CDR3: TGTGCCAGCACCCCAGGGGGACTGATACAAGAGACCCAGTACTTC.

J is TRBJ2-3 and V is TRBV5-1; the D is unclear. The CDR3 totals 16 residues. The V end was cut by 1 base, the J end by 1 base, with 13 bases between. From germline, CDR1 is SGHRS and CDR2 YFSETQ. The CDR3 protein is CASSLMDPPGTDTQYF. CDR3 DNA sequence: TGCGCCAGCAGCTTGATGGACCCCCCGGGCACAGATACGCAGTATTTT.

This chain connects TRBV4-1 to TRBJ1-6; the D gene is possibly TRBD1 (5 bases). The CDR3 runs 16 residues. Germline CDR1 is MGHRA and CDR2 is YSYEKL. Trimming stripped 1 base from V and 7 bases from J, with 14 bases between. The CDR3 DNA reads as TGCGCCAGCAGCCAAGTAGCCGGGACGGGGAATTCACCCCTCCACTTT. Translating it yields CASSQVAGTGNSPLHF.

V is TRBV19 and J is TRBJ2-7, with 7 positions matching TRBD1. The J segment lost 3 bases and the V segment lost 3 bases, leaving 2 bases of the junction unmatched. CDR1 and CDR2 from the germline V gene are LNHDA and SQIVND (reference sequence). The CDR3 extends over 13 amino acids. For the CDR3, the DNA is TGTGCCAGTAGTATGGGGGACAGCTACGAGCAGTACTTC. It yields the protein CASSMGDSYEQYF.

The chain uses TRBV19 and TRBJ2-3; D is uncertain. V was cut by 3 bases and J by 6 bases, with 13 bases left in between. The CDR3 totals 14 residues. Germline CDR1 and CDR2: LNHDA and SQIVND (reference sequence). CDR3 sequence reads: CASSMGWVGDTQYF. CDR3 DNA: TGTGCCAGTAGTATGGGATGGGTCGGGGATACGCAGTATTTT.